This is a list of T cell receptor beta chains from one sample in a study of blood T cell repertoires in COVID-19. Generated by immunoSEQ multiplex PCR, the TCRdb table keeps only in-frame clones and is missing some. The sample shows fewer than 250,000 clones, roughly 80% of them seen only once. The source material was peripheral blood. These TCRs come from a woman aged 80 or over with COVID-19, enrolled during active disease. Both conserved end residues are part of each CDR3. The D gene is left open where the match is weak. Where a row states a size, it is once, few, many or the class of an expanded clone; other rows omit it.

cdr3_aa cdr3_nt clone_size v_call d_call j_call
CASESTGEGEKLFF TGTGCCAGTGAATCGACAGGGGAAGGAGAAAAACTGTTTTTT NA TRBV19 TRBD1 TRBJ1-4
CASRRTESRDQPQHF TGTGCCAGCAGGCGGACCGAGTCCAGGGATCAGCCCCAGCATTTT NA TRBV7-8 NA TRBJ1-5
CASSSTGTGGHNEQFF TGTGCCAGCAGCTCAACCGGGACAGGGGGGCACAATGAGCAGTTCTTC NA TRBV6-6 TRBD1 TRBJ2-1
CASSPTGSSLGTEAFF TGTGCCAGCTCACCAACAGGTTCTAGTTTGGGCACTGAAGCTTTCTTT once TRBV18 NA TRBJ1-1
CASSRPGQGIEQYF TGTGCCAGCAGTCGCCCGGGACAGGGGATCGAGCAGTACTTC NA TRBV2 TRBD1 TRBJ2-7
CASSLEGQKYEQYF TGTGCCAGCAGCTTAGAGGGACAGAAGTACGAGCAGTACTTC NA TRBV11-2 TRBD1 TRBJ2-7
CASSLELAFGETQYF TGTGCCAGCAGCTTAGAATTAGCCTTTGGAGAGACCCAGTACTTC NA TRBV7-9 NA TRBJ2-5
CASSLAQGLGTEAFF TGTGCCAGCAGCTTAGCGCAGGGGCTAGGGACTGAAGCTTTCTTT NA TRBV7-9 NA TRBJ1-1
CASRVGQGRVNYGYTF TGTGCCAGCAGGGTGGGACAGGGACGGGTTAACTATGGCTACACCTTC NA TRBV5-6 TRBD1 TRBJ1-2
CASSDQGYGYTF TGTGCCAGCAGTGATCAGGGCTATGGCTACACCTTC NA TRBV25-1 NA TRBJ1-2
CASEDTGSGYTF TGCGCCAGTGAGGACACCGGGTCCGGCTACACCTTC NA TRBV5-1 NA TRBJ1-2
CASSYSLTGANYGYTF TGTGCCAGCAGTTACTCCCTGACAGGAGCTAACTATGGCTACACCTTC once TRBV6-5 NA TRBJ1-2
CATRQISGNTIYF TGTGCCACCCGACAGATCTCTGGAAACACCATATATTTT NA TRBV15 NA TRBJ1-3
CASSIDRGPPLHF TGTGCCAGTAGTATCGACAGGGGACCACCCCTCCACTTT once TRBV19 TRBD1 TRBJ1-6
CASSEANRRYGYTF TGTGCCAGCAGTGAAGCTAACAGGCGCTATGGCTACACCTTC NA TRBV6-1 NA TRBJ1-2
CASSPLASQETQYF TGTGCCAGCTCACCACTCGCCAGCCAAGAGACCCAGTACTTC NA TRBV18 NA TRBJ2-5
CASSLGAITNQPQHF TGTGCCAGCAGCTTGGGGGCGATTACCAATCAGCCCCAGCATTTT NA TRBV5-8 NA TRBJ1-5
CATKRSGATYNEQFF TGTGCCACCAAGAGAAGCGGGGCTACCTACAATGAGCAGTTCTTC NA TRBV15 TRBD2 TRBJ2-1
CASSLSGGAYNEQFF TGTGCCAGCAGTTTAAGCGGGGGGGCGTACAATGAGCAGTTCTTC NA TRBV6-5 TRBD2 TRBJ2-1
CASSLKLAKNIQYF TGTGCCAGCAGCTTGAAGCTAGCCAAAAACATTCAGTACTTC NA TRBV7-2 NA TRBJ2-4
CASSSRTVYGYTF TGTGCCAGCAGTTCTCGGACAGTCTATGGCTACACCTTC NA TRBV6-5 NA TRBJ1-2
CASSTDRGNEQFF TGTGCCAGTAGTACTGACAGAGGCAATGAGCAGTTCTTC NA TRBV19 NA TRBJ2-1
CASSPGQSGYTF TGTGCCAGCAGCCCGGGACAGTCTGGCTACACCTTC NA TRBV9 TRBD1 TRBJ1-2
CASSVATGVGYTF TGTGCCAGCAGCGTAGCTACGGGGGTTGGCTACACCTTC NA TRBV9 NA TRBJ1-2
CASSSGSGRELFF TGCGCCAGCAGCTCGGGGAGTGGGAGGGAGCTGTTTTTT NA TRBV5-1 NA TRBJ2-2
CASSQGGQGYTEAFF TGTGCCAGCAGCCAAGGGGGACAGGGGTACACTGAAGCTTTCTTT NA TRBV4-2 TRBD1 TRBJ1-1
CASSSGQGSNEQYF TGCGCCAGCAGCTCAGGACAGGGGAGTAACGAGCAGTACTTC once TRBV5-1 TRBD1 TRBJ2-7
CASSPATAHSTDTQYF TGTGCCAGCAGTCCAGCGACAGCCCATTCCACAGATACGCAGTATTTT NA TRBV6-6 NA TRBJ2-3
CASRTGQETQYF TGTGCCAGCAGAACAGGACAAGAGACCCAGTACTTC NA TRBV28 NA TRBJ2-5
CASSWDRATEAFF TGCGCCAGCAGCTGGGACAGGGCCACTGAAGCTTTCTTT NA TRBV5-1 TRBD1 TRBJ1-1
CASSLGGQGLSGNTIYF TGTGCCAGCAGCTTAGGGGGACAGGGCCTCTCTGGAAACACCATATATTTT once TRBV7-2 TRBD1 TRBJ1-3
CASSLESSGGSYNEQFF TGTGCCAGCAGCTTAGAGAGTAGCGGGGGCTCCTACAATGAGCAGTTCTTC NA TRBV7-2 TRBD2 TRBJ2-1
CASDRTGVTEAFF TGTGCCAGTGATCGGACAGGGGTGACTGAAGCTTTCTTT NA TRBV19 TRBD1 TRBJ1-1
CASSLGTGRGEQFF TGTGCCAGCAGCTTAGGGACAGGGCGAGGTGAGCAGTTCTTC NA TRBV11-2 TRBD1 TRBJ2-1
CSVEVFRGQAGELFF TGCAGCGTTGAAGTGTTCAGGGGGCAGGCCGGGGAGCTGTTTTTT NA TRBV29-1 TRBD1 TRBJ2-2
CASSLGSSLRGGYGYTF TGTGCCAGCAGCTTAGGCAGTTCCCTTCGGGGGGGTTATGGCTACACCTTC NA TRBV11-2 NA TRBJ1-2
CATSGPSRTGDEAYGYTF TGTGCCACCAGTGGCCCCAGCCGAACAGGGGATGAGGCCTATGGCTACACCTTC NA TRBV24-1 TRBD1 TRBJ1-2
CASSIGEGGDRGYTF TGTGCCAGTAGTATAGGAGAAGGGGGCGACCGTGGCTACACCTTC NA TRBV19 TRBD1 TRBJ1-2
CASSSGGKPQHF TGTGCCAGCAGTTCAGGGGGGAAGCCCCAGCATTTT NA TRBV27 TRBD1 TRBJ1-5
CASSPINSGNTIYF TGTGCCAGCAGTCCCATAAACAGTGGAAACACCATATATTTT NA TRBV3-1/TRBV3-2 NA TRBJ1-3
CASSFSSGVDQPQHF TGTGCCAGCAGCTTTTCTTCAGGGGTTGATCAGCCCCAGCATTTT once TRBV5-5 NA TRBJ1-5
CASSPTTGAGELFF TGCGCCAGCAGCCCAACGACAGGGGCCGGGGAGCTGTTTTTT NA TRBV5-1 TRBD1 TRBJ2-2
CASSQDLGQPTEAFF TGTGCCAGCAGCCAAGATCTAGGACAGCCCACTGAAGCTTTCTTT NA TRBV4-2 NA TRBJ1-1